This T cell receptor beta chain came from a study of T cells in tuberculosis. Across the whole study: The T cells targeted glucose monomycolate, a mycobacterial lipid, via CD1B.

The CDR3 is 15 amino acids. Germline assignment: CDR1 SGHTA and CDR2 FQGTGA. V was cut by 2 bases and J by 0 bases, with 11 bases left in between. Profiling relied on immunoSEQ multiplex PCR, and the TCRdb table lists in-frame clones only, not all of them. The sample gives roughly 59,000 clones, 81% of which show up once; roughly 13% is in the top ten. Thawed, overnight-rested PBMC were stained with GMM-loaded CD1B tetramer, viability dye and anti-CD3, then sorted. The lipid loaded on the CD1B tetramers was C32 glucose monomycolate from Rhodococcus equi. CD14-expressing monocytes were removed from PBMC before cryopreservation and sorting.

Material for sequencing was CD1b-GMM tetramer-negative cells sorted from PBMCs. This receptor was obtained from an adult woman with latent tuberculosis. The rearrangement joins TRBV7-3 to TRBJ2-7; tentatively, D is TRBD2 (6 bases). In nucleotides, the CDR3 is TGTGCCAGCAGCTTATACGAGCGGGCCTCCTACGAGCAGTACTTC. Protein sequence: CASSLYERASYEQYF.